A few counts support the clone carrying this T cell receptor delta chain. The junction does not match germline at one end; this may be a read error. The CDR3 spans 17 residues. Germline V gene sequence: CDR1 GEAIGNYY, CDR2 EKD. TCRdb reanalyzed the reads using CATT. This sample has about 9,200 delta-chain clones; about 22% occur once, and the top ten carry 4.4%. This entry comes from a study of gamma-delta chains in newborns, infants, children. Study-wide background: Innate gammadelta T cells reportedly expand polyclonally right after birth, driven by microbial exposure, per the title.

The sample consisted of blood. The sequence came from a child who was a newborn, infant or young child, either healthy, febrile or measles-vaccinated (not recorded which). This chain uses TRDV2 with TRDJ1; 10 nucleotides align to TRDD3. The CDR3 region is CACDLLGDAQYTDELIF. The CDR3 DNA is TGTGCCTGTGACCTACTGGGGGATGCCCAGTACACCGATGAACTCATCTTT.